These 23 T cell receptor beta chains were sequenced from one sample in a study of T cells in localized non-small cell lung cancer. The protocol was immunoSEQ multiplex PCR, while the TCRdb copy is restricted to in-frame clones and leaves out a portion. Among 25,000 to 30,000 clones listed, about 90% were seen once. The specimen comprised peripheral blood mononuclear cells, sampled before any cancer treatment. The receptors were gathered from a woman aged 40 to 75 with stage III lung adenocarcinoma.

The chain links TRBV7-3 to TRBJ2-1; D call uncertain. The CDR3 runs 13 residues. Germline CDR1 and CDR2: SGHTA and FQGTGA. Trimming removed 1 base at V and 7 bases at J, with 8 bases between. The CDR3: CASSLSRQNEQFF. As DNA, the CDR3 is TGTGCCAGCAGCTTAAGTAGGCAGAATGAGCAGTTCTTC.

This clone was counted a single time. CDR3 nucleotides: TGTGCCAGCAGCTCCAGACAAGAGGGCGGGGAGCTGTTTTTT. The encoded protein is CASSSRQEGGELFF. The V call is TRBV7-2, the J call TRBJ2-2; possible D gene TRBD2, 5 bases. Germline CDR1 reads SGHTA; CDR2 reads FQGNSA. The CDR3 length is 14 residues. Trimming took off 4 bases at V and 7 bases at J, with 13 bases between the two ends. The entire variable domain, with the rest obtained from reference TRBV7-2 and TRBJ2-2, is as follows: GAGVSQSPSNKVTEKGKDVELRCDPISGHTALYWYRQSLGQGLEFLIYFQGNSAPDKSGLPSDRFSAERTGGSVSTLTIQRTQQEDSAVYLCASSSRQEGGELFFGEGSRLTVL.

CDR3 DNA sequence: TGTGCCGTAGGGAAGCCCTCCTACGAGCAGTACTTC. It yields the protein CAVGKPSYEQYF. The genes are TRBV6-4 and TRBJ2-7; D unclear. Trimming shortened V by 11 bases and J by 0 bases, and 11 bases separated the two germline ends. CDR1 is MRHNA and CDR2 is SNTAGT in the germline V gene. This CDR3 has 12 amino acids.

The V gene is TRBV7-8, the J gene TRBJ2-1; 7 bases match TRBD2. CDR3 length: 18 residues. Germline CDR1 reads SGHVS; CDR2 reads FQNEAQ. The trim removed 5 bases at V and 3 bases at J, leaving 16 bases unmatched. The CDR3 DNA is TGTGCCAGCAGCACCCGGTCGGCTAGCGGTGCTGTCTACAATGAGCAGTTCTTC. Residues: CASSTRSASGAVYNEQFF.

The chain combines TRBV28 with TRBJ2-5; D tentatively reads TRBD1 or TRBD2 (5 bases each). Germline V gene data show CDR1 as MDHEN and CDR2 as SYDVKM. Trimming took off 8 bases at V and 0 bases at J, with 10 bases between the two ends. The CDR3 covers 13 residues. The CDR3 sequence is CASRGPYQETQYF. CDR3 in DNA: TGTGCCAGCCGGGGACCCTACCAAGAGACCCAGTACTTC.

V usage is TRBV4-1 and J usage is TRBJ1-2; TRBD1 matches at 8 bases. V lost 2 bases, J lost 3 bases, and 5 bases stayed unmatched. Per germline, CDR1 MGHRA and CDR2 YSYEKL. The CDR3 spans 15 residues. The CDR3 DNA reads as TGCGCCAGCAGCCAACAGGGACAGGTTGACTATGGCTACACCTTC. Protein product: CASSQQGQVDYGYTF.

V and J are TRBV5-5 and TRBJ1-5, with unresolved D. Germline assignment: CDR1 SGHKS and CDR2 YYEKEE (reference sequence). The CDR3 has 13 residues. Trimming removed 3 bases at V and 0 bases at J, with 4 bases between. The CDR3 protein is CASSYNSNQPQHF. The CDR3, as DNA: TGTGCCAGCAGCTACAATAGCAATCAGCCCCAGCATTTT.

The gene calls are TRBV9 and TRBJ2-2, with 12 positions matching TRBD1. J was trimmed by 2 bases and V by 1 base; bases with no gene match: 6. CDR3 size: 18 residues. Germline V gene data show CDR1 as SGDLS and CDR2 as YYNGEE. The CDR3, as DNA: TGTGCCAGCAGCGTAAGGCCGGGACAGGGGGCCAACACCGGGGAGCTGTTTTTT. This translates into CASSVRPGQGANTGELFF.

The chain employs TRBV5-1 and TRBJ1-4; tentative D call: TRBD1 (5 bases). Germline assignment: CDR1 SGHRS and CDR2 YFSETQ. This CDR3 has 14 residues. V was pared by 5 bases and J by 12 bases, with 20 bases between. The CDR3 DNA reads TGCGCCAGCAGTAGGACCGGGCTAGGGGATGAACTGTTTTTT. Its translation: CASSRTGLGDELFF.

The V gene is TRBV29-1, the J gene TRBJ1-2, with TRBD1 identical over 7 bases. There are 13 residues in the CDR3. After removal of 5 bases from V and 4 bases from J, the junction contained 7 bases not matched to a gene. CDR1 and CDR2 (germline): SQVTM, ANQGSEA. The CDR3 DNA sequence: TGCAGCGTTTTAGGAGGGGGCGGCTATGGCTACACCTTC. It codes for CSVLGGGGYGYTF.

The V gene is TRBV7-8, the J gene TRBJ1-5; no definite D call. The germline V gene has CDR1 SGHVS and CDR2 FQNEAQ. Trimming removed 5 bases from V and 4 bases from J, with 24 bases in between. The CDR3 runs 18 residues. The CDR3 reads CASSPSGRRVIKNQPQHF. In DNA form, the CDR3 reads TGTGCCAGCAGCCCAAGCGGGAGGAGGGTCATAAAGAATCAGCCCCAGCATTTT.

V is TRBV14 and J is TRBJ2-5; D ambiguous. The CDR3 contains 15 residues. Trimming pared 2 bases from V and 2 bases from J, leaving 12 bases between. From germline, CDR1 is SGHDN and CDR2 FVKESK. The CDR3 sequence: CASSQWAGLQETQYF. CDR3 bases: TGTGCCAGCAGCCAATGGGCAGGCCTTCAAGAGACCCAGTACTTC.

This sequence joins TRBV2 and TRBJ1-2; D may be TRBD1 (5 bases). V dropped 7 bases and J dropped 6 bases, with 9 bases sitting between them. The CDR3 is made up of 11 amino acids. CDR1 SNHLY and CDR2 FYNNEI come from the germline V gene. As DNA, the CDR3 is TGTGCCAGCACCCGAGGGGATGGCTACACCTTC. Protein product: CASTRGDGYTF.

V and J are TRBV28 and TRBJ2-3, with D possibly matching TRBD1 (6 bases). CDR3 size: 14 residues. Per the germline V gene, CDR1 is MDHEN and CDR2 is SYDVKM. Trimming took off 7 bases at V and 2 bases at J, with 13 bases between the two ends. CDR3 loop: CASIRTVPTDTQYF. CDR3 coding DNA: TGTGCCAGCATAAGGACAGTTCCCACAGATACGCAGTATTTT. The full variable domain, rest sourced from reference TRBV28 and TRBJ2-3, is DVKVTQSSRYLVKRTGEKVFLECVQDMDHENMFWYRQDPGLGLRLIYFSYDVKMKEKGDIPEGYSVSREKKERFSLILESASTNQTSMYLCASIRTVPTDTQYFGPGTRLTVL.

The chain links TRBV5-1 to TRBJ1-2; tentative D call: TRBD1 (5 bases). Germline CDR1 is SGHRS and CDR2 is YFSETQ. V was trimmed by 3 bases and J by 5 bases, leaving 11 bases between them. This CDR3 has 13 amino acids. The CDR3 DNA sequence: TGCGCCAGCAGCTCGGACGGGGGATATGGCTACACCTTC. Protein sequence: CASSSDGGYGYTF. Full variable domain (remainder filled in from reference TRBV5-1 and TRBJ1-2): KAGVTQTPRYLIKTRGQQVTLSCSPISGHRSVSWYQQTPGQGLQFLFEYFSETQRNKGNFPGRFSGRQFSNSRSEMNVSTLELGDSALYLCASSSDGGYGYTFGSGTRLTVV.

V gene TRBV28 combines with J gene TRBJ2-3, with TRBD2 identical over 15 bases. Germline CDR1 reads MDHEN; CDR2 reads SYDVKM. This CDR3 comprises 18 residues. J was trimmed by 2 bases and V by 4 bases; bases with no gene match: 7. The CDR3: CASSYPRTSGGATDTQYF. The CDR3 DNA follows: TGTGCCAGCAGTTACCCCCGGACTAGCGGGGGGGCCACAGATACGCAGTATTTT.

The chain recombines TRBV7-2 with TRBJ1-5; a weak D match, TRBD1 (5 bases). This CDR3 contains 15 residues. V gave up 3 bases and J gave up 0 bases, with 9 bases separating them. The germline V gene has CDR1 SGHTA and CDR2 FQGNSA. CDR3 bases: TGTGCCAGCAGCTTTTCAGGGACTAGCAATCAGCCCCAGCATTTT. Its protein product is CASSFSGTSNQPQHF.

The chain recombines TRBV7-2 with TRBJ1-5, with D unresolved. The CDR3 sequence is 14 residues long. Trimming removed 3 bases at V and 9 bases at J, with 15 bases between. Germline CDR1 and CDR2: SGHTA and FQGNSA. The CDR3 coding sequence is TGTGCCAGCAGCTTCCGGGAAAAGCGGGGGCCCCAGCATTTT. Encoded protein: CASSFREKRGPQHF. The entire variable domain, with the rest obtained from reference TRBV7-2 and TRBJ1-5, is as follows: GAGVSQSPSNKVTEKGKDVELRCDPISGHTALYWYRQSLGQGLEFLIYFQGNSAPDKSGLPSDRFSAERTGGSVSTLTIQRTQQEDSAVYLCASSFREKRGPQHFGDGTRLSIL.

The chain employs TRBV13 and TRBJ2-3; TRBD2 agrees at 11 bases. With V trimmed by 5 bases and J by 2 bases, 9 bases remained unmatched. Germline CDR1 PRHDT, CDR2 FYEKMQ (reference sequence). The CDR3 extends over 17 amino acids. The CDR3 here is CASSPLGTSGHTDTQYF. The CDR3 DNA is TGTGCCAGCAGCCCCCTCGGGACTAGCGGTCACACAGATACGCAGTATTTT.

The chain uses TRBV4-1 and TRBJ1-5, with TRBD1 as a possible D gene (5 bases). In germline, CDR1 is MGHRA, CDR2 YSYEKL. The CDR3 contains 15 residues. The ends were cut back, 6 bases at V and 4 bases at J, with 16 bases in the middle. CDR3 sequence: CASRSLPGRNQPQHF. As DNA, the CDR3 is TGCGCCAGCAGGTCTCTTCCAGGGAGGAATCAGCCCCAGCATTTT.

The chain combines TRBV10-3 with TRBJ1-2; D might be TRBD1 (5 bases). Trimming pared 4 bases from V and 7 bases from J, leaving 10 bases between. The germline gives CDR1 ENHRY, CDR2 SYGVKD. This CDR3 contains 12 residues. CDR3 in amino acids: CAISGGVVGYTF. The DNA for the CDR3 is TGTGCCATCAGTGGAGGGGTTGTTGGCTACACCTTC.

The rearrangement joins TRBV4-2 to TRBJ2-3, with 9 nucleotides matching TRBD2. Germline V gene lookup returns CDR1 LGHNA and CDR2 YNFKEQ. Trimming at V came to 1 base and at J to 5 bases, leaving 7 bases not matched to a gene. This CDR3 has 16 residues. The chain's CDR3 is CASSQVAGGHRDTQYF. The CDR3 nucleotides are TGTGCCAGCAGCCAAGTCGCGGGGGGGCATCGAGATACGCAGTATTTT.

A few counts support this clone. The chain couples TRBV2 to TRBJ2-7; D is unclear. This CDR3 has 12 residues. Deletions cut 4 bases from V and 6 bases from J, with 10 bases between. Germline CDR1 is SNHLY and CDR2 is FYNNEI. CDR3 sequence reads: CASSVWSSEQYF. CDR3 DNA: TGTGCCAGCAGTGTTTGGTCTTCCGAGCAGTACTTC.